Listed below are T cell receptor beta chains from one sample, sequenced in a study of blood T cell repertoires in COVID-19. Some clones are missing from TCRdb's copy, which holds only in-frame ones; the method was immunoSEQ multiplex PCR. Found here are roughly 100,000 clones, just under 85% of them singletons; the top ten hold around 9.4%. Sequencing input: peripheral blood. These receptors all stem from a man aged 40-49 years with active or convalescent COVID-19. Each CDR3 is given with its conserved first and last residue. A D gene is named only where the DNA matches it firmly. Some rows mark clone size as missing; the rest say once, few, many or name a class of expanded clone.

d_call: TRBD2
clone_size: NA
v_call: TRBV7-2
j_call: TRBJ2-7
cdr3_aa: CASSLSPRAGGYEQYF
cdr3_nt: TGTGCCAGCAGCTTAAGTCCTCGGGCGGGGGGCTACGAGCAGTACTTC

d_call: TRBD2
clone_size: few
v_call: TRBV4-2
j_call: TRBJ2-7
cdr3_aa: CASSDGASGGIYEQYF
cdr3_nt: TGTGCCAGCAGTGACGGGGCTAGCGGGGGAATTTACGAGCAGTACTTC

d_call: TRBD1
clone_size: NA
v_call: TRBV5-1
j_call: TRBJ1-1
cdr3_aa: CASSWMDRGVNEAFF
cdr3_nt: TGCGCCAGCAGCTGGATGGACAGGGGGGTTAATGAAGCTTTCTTT

d_call: TRBD2
clone_size: few
v_call: TRBV6-4
j_call: TRBJ2-3
cdr3_aa: CASSEAGTDTQYF
cdr3_nt: TGTGCCAGCAGTGAAGCGGGGACAGATACGCAGTATTTT

d_call: NA
clone_size: NA
v_call: TRBV7-2
j_call: TRBJ2-5
cdr3_aa: CASRASGTAGETQYF
cdr3_nt: TGTGCCAGCAGGGCATCCGGGACGGCGGGGGAGACCCAGTACTTC

d_call: NA
clone_size: few
v_call: TRBV5-1
j_call: TRBJ2-7
cdr3_aa: CASTYGGTASYEQYF
cdr3_nt: TGCGCCAGCACATACGGCGGGACTGCTTCCTACGAGCAGTACTTC

d_call: NA
clone_size: NA
v_call: TRBV4-1
j_call: TRBJ1-4
cdr3_aa: CASSQERRGGEKLFF
cdr3_nt: TGCGCCAGCAGCCAAGAAAGACGGGGAGGCGAAAAACTGTTTTTT

d_call: TRBD1
clone_size: NA
v_call: TRBV5-1
j_call: TRBJ1-1
cdr3_aa: CASSSTGGSYTEAFF
cdr3_nt: TGCGCCAGCAGCTCGACAGGGGGCTCGTACACTGAAGCTTTCTTT

d_call: NA
clone_size: NA
v_call: TRBV18
j_call: TRBJ1-5
cdr3_aa: CASSIQGLGNQPQHF
cdr3_nt: TGTGCCAGCTCCATCCAGGGACTGGGTAATCAGCCCCAGCATTTT

d_call: TRBD2
clone_size: few
v_call: TRBV9
j_call: TRBJ2-1
cdr3_aa: CASSVGLAGGLDEQFF
cdr3_nt: TGTGCCAGCAGCGTAGGGCTAGCGGGGGGTCTCGATGAGCAGTTCTTC

d_call: NA
clone_size: NA
v_call: TRBV7-2
j_call: TRBJ1-1
cdr3_aa: CASSPGEVNTEAFF
cdr3_nt: TGTGCCAGCAGCCCCGGGGAGGTGAACACTGAAGCTTTCTTT

d_call: NA
clone_size: once
v_call: TRBV5-5
j_call: TRBJ2-3
cdr3_aa: CASSLQTSSKDTQYF
cdr3_nt: TGTGCCAGCAGCTTACAGACTAGTTCGAAAGATACGCAGTATTTT

d_call: NA
clone_size: once
v_call: TRBV19
j_call: TRBJ1-2
cdr3_aa: CASSMVGNYGYTF
cdr3_nt: TGTGCCAGTAGTATGGTCGGGAACTATGGCTACACCTTC

d_call: TRBD2
clone_size: once
v_call: TRBV7-2
j_call: TRBJ2-2
cdr3_aa: CASSYSSGGAHGELFF
cdr3_nt: TGTGCCAGCAGCTATTCTAGCGGGGGGGCCCACGGGGAGCTGTTTTTT

d_call: TRBD1
clone_size: once
v_call: TRBV19
j_call: TRBJ1-6
cdr3_aa: CASSPGPQGALHF
cdr3_nt: TGTGCCAGTAGTCCGGGACCGCAGGGGGCCCTCCACTTT

d_call: TRBD1
clone_size: NA
v_call: TRBV2
j_call: TRBJ1-1
cdr3_aa: CASSGQGRTEAFF
cdr3_nt: TGTGCCAGCAGTGGACAGGGGAGGACTGAAGCTTTCTTT

d_call: TRBD1
clone_size: NA
v_call: TRBV30
j_call: TRBJ1-5
cdr3_aa: CAWSVGTANQPQHF
cdr3_nt: TGTGCCTGGAGTGTCGGGACAGCAAATCAGCCCCAGCATTTT

d_call: TRBD2
clone_size: few
v_call: TRBV6-1
j_call: TRBJ2-5
cdr3_aa: CASSEDGRGLAGAPQETQYF
cdr3_nt: TGTGCCAGCAGTGAAGATGGCAGGGGGCTAGCGGGGGCCCCACAAGAGACCCAGTACTTC

d_call: TRBD1
clone_size: NA
v_call: TRBV3-1/TRBV3-2
j_call: TRBJ1-6
cdr3_aa: CASSHRTGYNSPLHF
cdr3_nt: TGTGCCAGCAGCCATAGGACAGGGTATAATTCACCCCTCCACTTT

d_call: TRBD1
clone_size: NA
v_call: TRBV19
j_call: TRBJ1-5
cdr3_aa: CASNTGQGGNQPQHF
cdr3_nt: TGTGCCAGTAACACAGGACAGGGTGGAAATCAGCCCCAGCATTTT

d_call: NA
clone_size: once
v_call: TRBV2
j_call: TRBJ1-2
cdr3_aa: CASSRQINYGYTF
cdr3_nt: TGTGCCAGCAGTCGACAGATTAACTATGGCTACACCTTC

d_call: NA
clone_size: once
v_call: TRBV2
j_call: TRBJ1-3
cdr3_aa: CASSVGTPSSGNTIYF
cdr3_nt: TGTGCCAGCAGTGTTGGGACACCATCCTCTGGAAACACCATATATTTT

d_call: NA
clone_size: NA
v_call: TRBV6-5
j_call: TRBJ1-1
cdr3_aa: CASSSVNTEAFF
cdr3_nt: TGTGCCAGCTCCTCAGTGAACACTGAAGCTTTCTTT